The 24 T cell receptor beta chains below all came from one sample that was sequenced in a study of siplizumab effects on memory and regulatory T cells. Profiled with immunoSEQ multiplex PCR; TCRdb holds only in-frame clones, not every one. The sample contains 65,000 to 85,000 clones, 93% of which appear only once. Input material: CD8+ T cells sorted from blood. Receptor source: a human donor in good health.

This clone was seen only once. The chain has TRBV27 and TRBJ2-7; 7 bases are shared with TRBD1. From germline, CDR1 is MNHEY and CDR2 SMNVEV (reference sequence). This CDR3 spans 13 amino acids. V shed 7 bases and J 3 bases; nucleotides not matched to a gene: 6. The CDR3 sequence is CASKRGQVYEQYF. CDR3 in DNA: TGTGCCAGCAAGAGAGGACAGGTCTACGAGCAGTACTTC.

The chain combines TRBV6-4 with TRBJ2-3; D is unclear. The CDR3 runs 14 residues. V gave up 0 bases and J gave up 0 bases, with 4 bases separating them. Germline loops: CDR1 MRHNA, CDR2 SNTAGT. The CDR3, as DNA: TGTGCCAGCAGTGACTCTTACAGCACAGATACGCAGTATTTT. It translates to CASSDSYSTDTQYF.

This clone turned up a few times. J is TRBJ2-5 and V is TRBV7-3; D not certain. V lost 1 base, J lost 2 bases, and 11 bases lay in between. Germline V lookup: CDR1 SGHTA, CDR2 FQGTGA. This CDR3 region has 15 residues. The CDR3 here is CASSLIGGVQETQYF. CDR3 in DNA: TGTGCCAGCAGCTTAATCGGTGGGGTACAAGAGACCCAGTACTTC.

This rearrangement joins TRBV6-1 to TRBJ2-7; tentatively, D is TRBD1 (5 bases). Germline lookup yields CDR1 MNHNS and CDR2 SASEGT. V lost 4 bases and J lost 6, with 13 bases in between. The CDR3 runs to 13 residues. The CDR3 coding sequence is TGTGCCAGCAGTGCCTGGACACCCCCCGAGCAGTACTTC. Its protein is CASSAWTPPEQYF.

The sample holds one count of this clone. The rearrangement uses TRBV27 and TRBJ2-1; maybe TRBD2 (6 bases). Per the germline V gene, CDR1 is MNHEY and CDR2 is SMNVEV (reference sequence). V lost 5 bases to trimming and J lost 7 bases, with 12 bases between them. The length of the CDR3 is 13 residues. The CDR3 bases are TGTGCCAGCAGTCCCGGGGGTATTAATGAGCAGTTCTTC. This translates into CASSPGGINEQFF.

The gene calls are TRBV21-1 and TRBJ1-2; TRBD1 is the table's D call, not checked against the DNA. TRBV21-1 is deemed a pseudogene. This CDR3 spans 15 amino acids. CDR3 amino acids: CASNLDRRVFYGYTF. The DNA for the CDR3 is TGTGCCAGCAACCTGGACAGGAGGGTCTTCTATGGCTACACCTTC.

The chain links TRBV4-3 to TRBJ2-5, with 7 positions matching TRBD1. Per the germline V gene, CDR1 is LGHNA and CDR2 is YSLEER. The CDR3 length is 16 residues. The V gene end was trimmed by 3 bases and the J gene end by 2 bases; junction bases not matched to a gene: 9. The CDR3 here is CASSQRIGTVQETQYF. The CDR3 bases are TGCGCCAGCAGCCAGCGAATCGGGACAGTACAAGAGACCCAGTACTTC.

This sequence joins TRBV5-3 and TRBJ1-2; no firm D call. TRBV5-3 is designated an ORF whose function remains uncertain. The CDR3 loop spans 10 amino acids. Trimming left V 8 bases short and J 4 bases short, with 6 bases between. The DNA of the CDR3 is TGTGCCAGCTACTCCTATGGCTACACCTTC. The encoded protein is CASYSYGYTF.

The chain carries TRBV7-9 and TRBJ2-7; a possible D gene is TRBD1 (5 bases). CDR3 length equals 14 residues. Trimming took off 1 base at V and 7 bases at J, with 14 bases between the two ends. Per germline, CDR1 SEHNR and CDR2 FQNEAQ (reference sequence). The CDR3 sequence is CASSLVTGPEEQYF. The CDR3 coding sequence is TGTGCCAGCAGCTTAGTCACAGGACCGGAGGAGCAGTACTTC.

This sequence joins TRBV21-1 and TRBJ2-5. TRBV21-1 is noted as a pseudogene. The CDR3 spans 14 residues. The chain's CDR3 is CASSKDGTEETQYF. The CDR3 DNA reads TGTGCCAGCAGCAAAGACGGCACGGAAGAGACCCAGTACTTC.

The genes are TRBV7-2 and TRBJ1-6, with D perhaps TRBD1 (6 bases). The CDR3 contains 17 residues. The germline V gene encodes CDR1 SGHTA and CDR2 FQGNSA. V shed 5 bases and J shed 0 bases, with 14 bases lying between them. The CDR3 loop is CASSLITGSSYNSPLHF. For the CDR3, the DNA is TGTGCCAGCAGCCTAATAACAGGGAGCTCCTATAATTCACCCCTCCACTTT.

As regards this clone: The junction does not match germline at one end; this may be a read error. The J gene is TRBJ1-4, the V gene TRBV9; D is unclear. This CDR3 has 10 residues. The germline V gene encodes CDR1 SGDLS and CDR2 YYNGEE. The CDR3 here is CASSAQIDLF. Here the CDR3 DNA reads TGTGCCAGCAGCGCACAGATTGACCTTTTT.

The chain couples TRBV6-5 to TRBJ2-7; D not resolved. Germline CDR1 and CDR2: MNHEY and SVGAGI. CDR3 length equals 11 residues. V shed 6 bases and J shed 7 bases, with 10 bases lying between them. CDR3 protein: CASRDSLEQYF. The DNA of the CDR3 is TGTGCCAGCAGAGACTCCCTGGAGCAGTACTTC.

This chain joins TRBV6-1 and TRBJ1-1; 10 bases are shared with TRBD1. This CDR3 region has 15 residues. V shed 7 bases and J 1 base; nucleotides not matched to a gene: 6. Per germline, CDR1 MNHNS and CDR2 SASEGT. In nucleotides, the CDR3 is TGTGCCAGCACCTATTGGACAGGGGGGAACACTGAAGCTTTCTTT. Residues: CASTYWTGGNTEAFF.

The chain is built from TRBV7-9 and TRBJ2-7; D unclear. The V end lost 8 bases, the J end lost 2 bases, and 19 bases lay between the germline ends. The CDR3 sequence is 15 residues long. CDR1 is SEHNR, CDR2 FQNEAQ, per germline (reference sequence). The CDR3: CASSLELIHPYEQYF. CDR3 bases: TGTGCCAGCTCCCTTGAACTCATACATCCCTACGAGCAGTACTTC.

The count of this clone is one. The rearrangement links TRBV15 to TRBJ1-2, with D possibly TRBD1 on 5 matching bases. Between the trimmed V and J ends, which lost 2 bases and 5 bases, there was a span of 21 bases. Germline V gives CDR1 LNHNV, CDR2 YYDKDF (reference sequence). The CDR3 runs to 17 residues. As DNA, the CDR3 is TGTGCCACCAGCAGACATACGACATGGGGCCCTGATTATGGCTACACCTTC. It is translated as CATSRHTTWGPDYGYTF.

The chain couples TRBV6-6 to TRBJ2-7; 7 bases match TRBD1. V lost 6 bases to trimming and J lost 7 bases; unmatched junction nucleotides: 12. The CDR3 runs to 14 residues. Germline CDR1 reads MNHNY; CDR2 reads SVGAGI (reference sequence). This CDR3 is CASSLTTGVGEQYF. In DNA, the CDR3 is TGTGCCAGCAGCCTCACCACAGGGGTTGGTGAGCAGTACTTC.

DNA for the CDR3: TGTGCCACCTCCCAGGGGGGCCCTAATCAGCCCCAGCATTTT. This gives the protein CATSQGGPNQPQHF. The chain carries TRBV6-5 and TRBJ1-5; 7 bases align to TRBD1. V trimming: 10 bases; J trimming: 4 bases; junction bases outside the gene matches: 10. The CDR3 loop spans 14 amino acids. The V gene's germline CDR1 is MNHEY and CDR2 SVGAGI.

The chain recombines TRBV7-9 with TRBJ2-1, with D perhaps matching TRBD1 (5 bases). V was pared by 5 bases and J by 4 bases, with 12 bases between. The CDR3 totals 14 residues. Germline V lookup: CDR1 SEHNR, CDR2 FQNEAQ (reference sequence). The CDR3 bases are TGTGCCAGCAGCCCTAAGGACACATACAATGAGCAGTTCTTC. Protein product: CASSPKDTYNEQFF.

The chain uses TRBV9 and TRBJ2-5; TRBD2 agrees at 8 bases. The CDR3 contains 15 residues. Germline V gene lookup returns CDR1 SGDLS and CDR2 YYNGEE. Trimming cost V 2 bases and J 1 base; bases outside gene matches: 4. The CDR3 loop is CASSVSGDPQETQYF. The CDR3 nucleotides read TGTGCCAGCAGCGTTAGCGGGGACCCCCAAGAGACCCAGTACTTC.

The chain uses TRBV21-1 and TRBJ2-1; the table's D call TRBD1 went unverified against the DNA. TRBV21-1 is a listed pseudogene. CDR3 length equals 14 residues. This chain's CDR3 is CASSLTGPSGEQFF. The CDR3 DNA sequence: TGTGCCAGCAGCTTAACAGGCCCGTCGGGTGAGCAGTTCTTC.

The chain joins TRBV15 to TRBJ1-6, with D unclear. The CDR3 spans 14 residues. The ends were cut back, 10 bases at V and 1 base at J, with 11 bases in the middle. CDR1 is LNHNV and CDR2 is YYDKDF in the germline V gene (reference sequence). The CDR3 loop reads CAISAESYNSPLHF. The CDR3 nucleotides are TGTGCCATTTCGGCCGAATCCTATAATTCACCCCTCCACTTT.

The chain recombines TRBV9 with TRBJ2-7, with a weak D call TRBD1 (5 bases). Germline lookup yields CDR1 SGDLS and CDR2 YYNGEE. Deletions cut 3 bases from V and 2 bases from J, with 12 bases between. This CDR3 contains 14 residues. CDR3 in DNA: TGTGCCAGCAGCGGATCCAGGGCCCCCTACGAGCAGTACTTC. Its translation: CASSGSRAPYEQYF.

CDR3 loop: CASSHLGGDAGELFF. In nucleotides, the CDR3 is TGCGCCAGCAGTCATCTGGGGGGCGATGCCGGGGAGCTGTTTTTT. The chain joins TRBV23-1 to TRBJ2-2, with D possibly called TRBD1 or TRBD2 (6 bases each). Being an ORF, TRBV23-1 has a function that is uncertain. V lost 3 bases to trimming and J lost 6 bases, with 14 bases between them. The CDR3 contains 15 residues.